The rows below give T cell receptor beta chains drawn from one sample of a study of blood T cell repertoires in COVID-19. Data came from immunoSEQ multiplex PCR; TCRdb stores just in-frame clones and leaves some out. The table has about 320,000 clones, roughly nine tenths seen once. Source material: PBMCs or T cells enriched from blood (not recorded which). These receptors were collected from a man in his sixties who had recovered from COVID-19. Each CDR3 is given with its conserved first and last residue. Fields, in order: J gene, V gene, D gene, clone size, CDR3 DNA, CDR3 protein. A D gene is named only where the DNA matches it firmly. Size is omitted from some rows. Given values are once, few, many or a class for expanded clones.

j_call: TRBJ2-1; v_call: TRBV4-1; d_call: -; clone_size: -; cdr3_nt: TGCGCCAGCAGCCAAGTTACCGGGGGTAATGAGCAGTTCTTC; cdr3_aa: CASSQVTGGNEQFF
j_call: TRBJ1-5; v_call: TRBV12-3/TRBV12-4; d_call: -; clone_size: -; cdr3_nt: TGTGCCAGCAGCAGACAGGCTAATCAGCCCCAGCATTTT; cdr3_aa: CASSRQANQPQHF
j_call: TRBJ2-1; v_call: TRBV4-1; d_call: TRBD2; clone_size: -; cdr3_nt: TGCGCCAGCAGCCAAGCCTTTAGCGGGAGCTACAATGAGCAGTTCTTC; cdr3_aa: CASSQAFSGSYNEQFF
j_call: TRBJ1-1; v_call: TRBV6-5; d_call: -; clone_size: -; cdr3_nt: TGTGCCAGCAGTTACTCGAGGGGGACGAACACTGAAGCTTTCTTT; cdr3_aa: CASSYSRGTNTEAFF
j_call: TRBJ2-7; v_call: TRBV11-3; d_call: TRBD2; clone_size: -; cdr3_nt: TGTGCCAGCAGCTTAGGGCCGGGAGCGGGGGCATACGAGCAGTACTTC; cdr3_aa: CASSLGPGAGAYEQYF
j_call: TRBJ2-1; v_call: TRBV6-5; d_call: TRBD2; clone_size: -; cdr3_nt: TGTGCCAGCCGGCGGAGGGCTAGCGGGGACAATGAGCAGTTCTTC; cdr3_aa: CASRRRASGDNEQFF
j_call: TRBJ2-7; v_call: TRBV7-9; d_call: -; clone_size: -; cdr3_nt: TGTGCCAGCAGCTTGGAGACTACCTACGAGCAGTACTTC; cdr3_aa: CASSLETTYEQYF
j_call: TRBJ1-2; v_call: TRBV4-3; d_call: -; clone_size: -; cdr3_nt: TGCGCCAGCAGCCAAGATCTTGGGTCGTCTGGGGGGACCCATGGCTACACCTTC; cdr3_aa: CASSQDLGSSGGTHGYTF
j_call: TRBJ1-2; v_call: TRBV6-1; d_call: TRBD1; clone_size: -; cdr3_nt: TGTGCCAGCAGTGAACTCGGGACAGGGCCCTATGGCTACACCTTC; cdr3_aa: CASSELGTGPYGYTF
j_call: TRBJ1-2; v_call: TRBV7-8; d_call: -; clone_size: -; cdr3_nt: TGTGCCAGCAGCTTAGGGGGGACTTATGGCTACACCTTC; cdr3_aa: CASSLGGTYGYTF
j_call: TRBJ1-1; v_call: TRBV4-1; d_call: -; clone_size: -; cdr3_nt: TGCGCCAGCAGCCAAGGGGCCATCAGCTTTCAAGTAGGCCGGAACACTGAAGCTTTCTTT; cdr3_aa: CASSQGAISFQVGRNTEAFF
j_call: TRBJ2-7; v_call: TRBV12-3/TRBV12-4; d_call: TRBD1; clone_size: -; cdr3_nt: TGTGCCAGCAGCGGACAGGCGAACTACGAGCAGTACTTC; cdr3_aa: CASSGQANYEQYF
j_call: TRBJ1-4; v_call: TRBV7-9; d_call: TRBD1; clone_size: -; cdr3_nt: TGTGCCAGCAGCTGGCGGGACAGGGAGGGTGAAAAACTGTTTTTT; cdr3_aa: CASSWRDREGEKLFF
j_call: TRBJ2-1; v_call: TRBV7-2; d_call: TRBD2; clone_size: -; cdr3_nt: TGTGCCAGCAGCTCCCTTCGACTAGCGGGAATGAATGAGCAGTTCTTC; cdr3_aa: CASSSLRLAGMNEQFF
j_call: TRBJ2-7; v_call: TRBV6-5; d_call: TRBD2; clone_size: -; cdr3_nt: TGTGCCAGCAGACGACCCGGGGGGATAACCTACGAGCAGTACTTC; cdr3_aa: CASRRPGGITYEQYF
j_call: TRBJ1-3; v_call: TRBV11-2; d_call: -; clone_size: -; cdr3_nt: TGTGCCAGCAGCTTAGATCTCGGGTCTGGAAACACCATATATTTT; cdr3_aa: CASSLDLGSGNTIYF
j_call: TRBJ2-7; v_call: TRBV27; d_call: TRBD1; clone_size: -; cdr3_nt: TGTGCCAGCAGGATAACCGGGACAGGGGGCTACGAGCAGTACTTC; cdr3_aa: CASRITGTGGYEQYF
j_call: TRBJ2-1; v_call: TRBV30; d_call: TRBD2; clone_size: once; cdr3_nt: TGTGCCTGGAGGCCGCGACTAGCGGGAGCTCCCTACAATGAGCAGTTCTTC; cdr3_aa: CAWRPRLAGAPYNEQFF
j_call: TRBJ1-3; v_call: TRBV9; d_call: -; clone_size: -; cdr3_nt: TGTGCCAGCAGCGTATCCCCCAGGGCTGGAAACACCATATATTTT; cdr3_aa: CASSVSPRAGNTIYF
j_call: TRBJ1-6; v_call: TRBV5-1; d_call: TRBD1; clone_size: -; cdr3_nt: TGCGCCAGCAGCCAAGACCCAGGGGGCTTTTCACCCCTCCACTTT; cdr3_aa: CASSQDPGGFSPLHF
j_call: TRBJ2-1; v_call: TRBV5-1; d_call: TRBD2; clone_size: -; cdr3_nt: TGCGCCAGCAGCCCATACAAGCGGGGGGAAAACTACAATGAGCAGTTCTTC; cdr3_aa: CASSPYKRGENYNEQFF
j_call: TRBJ1-3; v_call: TRBV6-5; d_call: -; clone_size: -; cdr3_nt: TGTGCCAGCTGGGGCGTTCAGAGCTCTGGAAACACCATATATTTT; cdr3_aa: CASWGVQSSGNTIYF
j_call: TRBJ1-4; v_call: TRBV18; d_call: TRBD1; clone_size: -; cdr3_nt: TGTGCCAGCTCACCTGGGACAGCTAATGAAAAACTGTTTTTT; cdr3_aa: CASSPGTANEKLFF
j_call: TRBJ2-1; v_call: TRBV23-1; d_call: TRBD2; clone_size: -; cdr3_nt: TGCGCCAGCAGTCAGATCCCAAGGACTAGCGAAGAGGGCAATGAGCAGTTCTTC; cdr3_aa: CASSQIPRTSEEGNEQFF
j_call: TRBJ2-5; v_call: TRBV5-1; d_call: TRBD2; clone_size: -; cdr3_nt: TGCGCCAGCAGCCACGGGGGGAGTCAAGAGACCCAGTACTTC; cdr3_aa: CASSHGGSQETQYF
j_call: TRBJ2-7; v_call: TRBV19; d_call: -; clone_size: -; cdr3_nt: TGTGCCAGTAGTTTGGGCAGAACCTACGAGCAGTACTTC; cdr3_aa: CASSLGRTYEQYF
j_call: TRBJ2-1; v_call: TRBV11-2; d_call: -; clone_size: -; cdr3_nt: TGTGCCAGCAGCTTAGATCACAAAGATGAGCAGTTCTTC; cdr3_aa: CASSLDHKDEQFF
j_call: TRBJ1-4; v_call: TRBV13; d_call: -; clone_size: few; cdr3_nt: TGTGCCAGCAGTTACGCGGGCCTGGGTGAAAAACTGTTTTTT; cdr3_aa: CASSYAGLGEKLFF
j_call: TRBJ1-2; v_call: TRBV3-1/TRBV3-2; d_call: TRBD1; clone_size: -; cdr3_nt: TGTGCCAGCAGCCCAGACGGGCGACAGGGCGGCGGCTACACCTTC; cdr3_aa: CASSPDGRQGGGYTF
j_call: TRBJ2-2; v_call: TRBV6-5; d_call: TRBD2; clone_size: -; cdr3_nt: TGTGCCAGCAGGCTAGCGGGAGTCACCGGGGAGCTGTTTTTT; cdr3_aa: CASRLAGVTGELFF
j_call: TRBJ2-7; v_call: TRBV2; d_call: TRBD2; clone_size: -; cdr3_nt: TGTGCCAGCATTAGACCCTCTAGCGGGACGGGAGAGCAGTACTTC; cdr3_aa: CASIRPSSGTGEQYF
j_call: TRBJ2-5; v_call: TRBV29-1; d_call: -; clone_size: -; cdr3_nt: TGCAGCGTTTACCCCGCATCCACTTACCAAGAGACCCAGTACTTC; cdr3_aa: CSVYPASTYQETQYF
j_call: TRBJ1-2; v_call: TRBV18; d_call: TRBD1; clone_size: -; cdr3_nt: TGTGCCAGCTCACCAGGGACAGGGAGTTCATATGGCTACACCTTC; cdr3_aa: CASSPGTGSSYGYTF
j_call: TRBJ2-1; v_call: TRBV11-3; d_call: -; clone_size: -; cdr3_nt: TGTGCCAGCAGCTTACAAGCGTTGAGCTCCTACAATGAGCAGTTCTTC; cdr3_aa: CASSLQALSSYNEQFF
j_call: TRBJ2-5; v_call: TRBV7-9; d_call: -; clone_size: -; cdr3_nt: TGTGCCAGCAGCTTACCGCGAGAGACCCAGTACTTC; cdr3_aa: CASSLPRETQYF
j_call: TRBJ1-2; v_call: TRBV9; d_call: TRBD1; clone_size: -; cdr3_nt: TGTGCCAGCAGCCCCCGGACAGGGCCTAACTATGGCTACACCTTC; cdr3_aa: CASSPRTGPNYGYTF
j_call: TRBJ2-1; v_call: TRBV5-8; d_call: TRBD1; clone_size: -; cdr3_nt: TGTGCCAGCAGCTTAATACAGGGGGTCAATGAGCAGTTCTTC; cdr3_aa: CASSLIQGVNEQFF
j_call: TRBJ2-3; v_call: TRBV5-1; d_call: TRBD2; clone_size: -; cdr3_nt: TGCGCCAGCAGCATACTAGCGGGGGGCACAGATACGCAGTATTTT; cdr3_aa: CASSILAGGTDTQYF
j_call: TRBJ2-1; v_call: TRBV7-9; d_call: -; clone_size: -; cdr3_nt: TGTGCCAGCAGCCGGGATTCCTACAATGAGCAGTTCTTC; cdr3_aa: CASSRDSYNEQFF
j_call: TRBJ1-1; v_call: TRBV3-1/TRBV3-2; d_call: -; clone_size: -; cdr3_nt: TGTGCCAGCAGCCAAGGAGGACTGCTAGCGGCTTTCTTT; cdr3_aa: CASSQGGLLAAFF
j_call: TRBJ1-5; v_call: TRBV2; d_call: -; clone_size: -; cdr3_nt: TGTGCCAGCAGTGATGGTGGTTCAGTCAATCAGCCCCAGCATTTT; cdr3_aa: CASSDGGSVNQPQHF
j_call: TRBJ2-3; v_call: TRBV9; d_call: TRBD1; clone_size: -; cdr3_nt: TGTGCCAGCAGCCCCCACGGACAGGGCTCAGATACGCAGTATTTT; cdr3_aa: CASSPHGQGSDTQYF
j_call: TRBJ2-2; v_call: TRBV14; d_call: -; clone_size: -; cdr3_nt: TGTGCCAGCAGCCAACGGGAGTACACCGGGGAGCTGTTTTTT; cdr3_aa: CASSQREYTGELFF
j_call: TRBJ1-2; v_call: TRBV9; d_call: TRBD1; clone_size: -; cdr3_nt: TGTGCCAGCAGCGTGGGACAGGGGGCGATCTATGGCTACACCTTC; cdr3_aa: CASSVGQGAIYGYTF
j_call: TRBJ1-3; v_call: TRBV6-5; d_call: -; clone_size: -; cdr3_nt: TGTGCCAGCAGTTACTCGAGAGTCCACACCATATATTTT; cdr3_aa: CASSYSRVHTIYF
j_call: TRBJ2-1; v_call: TRBV12-3/TRBV12-4; d_call: TRBD1; clone_size: -; cdr3_nt: TGTGCCAGCAGTTTCACAGGGGCCAATGAGCAGTTCTTC; cdr3_aa: CASSFTGANEQFF
j_call: TRBJ2-1; v_call: TRBV5-1; d_call: TRBD1; clone_size: -; cdr3_nt: TGCGCCAGCTATACACAGGGGGGAAACAATGAGCAGTTCTTC; cdr3_aa: CASYTQGGNNEQFF
j_call: TRBJ2-5; v_call: TRBV9; d_call: TRBD2; clone_size: -; cdr3_nt: TGTGCCAGCAGCGCGACTAGCGGGGCCCCAAAGACCCAGTACTTC; cdr3_aa: CASSATSGAPKTQYF